This T cell receptor beta chain originates from a study of pediatric ulcerative colitis. The study's findings and limits: Clonal expansions reduced rectal repertoire diversity in acute severe colitis. Blood-rectal clonal overlap within each person was significantly higher in ulcerative colitis patients than controls.

Germline values: CDR1 SGHVS, CDR2 FNYEAQ. The CDR3 spans 15 residues. J lost 7 bases, V lost 1 base, and 8 bases had no gene match. A remark on this clone: Antigen specificity is unknown.

Profiled with immunoSEQ multiplex PCR; TCRdb holds only in-frame clones, not every one. The table has tens of thousands of clones, 86% seen once. The receptor was derived from a boy aged 5-17 years with severe ulcerative colitis. This chain connects TRBV7-6 to TRBJ2-7; TRBD2 matches 9 bases. The sequencing sample was made of blood. In DNA form, the CDR3 reads TGTGCCAGCAGCTTAGGCTTTAGCGGGAGTCGTGAGCAGTACTTC. This encodes CASSLGFSGSREQYF.